This T cell receptor (beta chain) originates from a study of vaccination effects on CD4 cells after COVID-19. At the level of the study: Culturing of a few million PBMC per well took place with approximately 10 IU/ml IL-2 and about 9.3 ug/ml peptides.

After removal of 3 bases from V and 7 bases from J, the junction contained 9 bases not matched to a gene. CDR1 and CDR2 from the germline V gene are KGHSH and LQKENI. The length of the CDR3 is 16 residues. Culture lasted roughly 9 days before CD4+ T cell isolation. Each person got two doses of an mRNA SARS-CoV-2 vaccine, BNT162b2 or mRNA-1273. IL-2 medium supplanted half the medium on days 3 and 7. As for this clone: The target antigen is unknown.

The repertoire was sequenced with immunoSEQ multiplex PCR; TCRdb's copy has only in-frame clones and lacks some. Altogether around 49,000 clones are present, around 70% being singletons, with the ten largest covering 8.5% to 10%. The receptor was isolated from a human donor who received a COVID-19 vaccine. Sequencing was performed on CD4+ T cells from PBMCs cultured without peptide, taken after COVID-19 vaccination. The chain combines TRBV18 with TRBJ1-4; TRBD1 matches 9 bases. CDR3 nucleotides: TGTGCCAGCTCACCCCCCGTCGGGACAGGGACTGAAAAACTGTTTTTT. Protein product: CASSPPVGTGTEKLFF. The full variable domain, completed using reference TRBV18 and TRBJ1-4, is NAGVMQNPRHLVRRRGQEARLRCSPMKGHSHVYWYRQLPEEGLKFMVYLQKENIIDESGMPKERFSAEFPKEGPSILRIQQVVRGDSAAYFCASSPPVGTGTEKLFFGSGTQLSVL.